What follows are 22 T cell receptor beta chains derived from one specimen sequenced in a study of T cells in Graves' hyperthyroidism and ophthalmopathy. Regions amplified from RNA transcripts were the TCR beta CDR3 regions. The primer set for the first-round RT-PCR of the TCR CDR3 was HTBI. TCRdb reprocessed the multiplex PCR reads via MiXCR and lists one record per CDR3 protein. The repertoire consists of around 620,000 distinct CDR3 sequences, with 12% to 15% occurring once and the leading ten covering around 7%. The sample comprised blood. The receptors originated from a woman between 18 and 29 years old with Graves' ophthalmopathy.

This clonotype was observed at least ten times. The chain links TRBV5-1 to TRBJ2-7, with 9 bases lining up with TRBD1. V lost 3 bases to trimming and J lost 3 bases; unmatched junction nucleotides: 10. This CDR3 comprises 16 residues. Germline V CDR1 and CDR2: SGHRS, YFSETQ. The CDR3 DNA reads as TGCGCCAGCAGCTCGCCTAACGGGACAGGGTACTACGAGCAGTACTTC. Residues: CASSSPNGTGYYEQYF.

Ten or more counts support this clonotype. The V gene is TRBV13, the J gene TRBJ2-7; 9 bases are a match to TRBD1. Germline V gene lookup returns CDR1 PRHDT and CDR2 FYEKMQ (reference sequence). J gave up 0 bases and V 5 bases, and 8 bases lay outside the gene matches. The CDR3 consists of 16 residues. The CDR3 protein is CASSLQGAISSYEQYF. The CDR3 DNA sequence: TGTGCCAGCAGCCTACAGGGGGCAATCAGCTCCTACGAGCAGTACTTC.

This chain uses TRBV11-2 with TRBJ2-3, with TRBD2 identical over 13 bases. CDR1 and CDR2 from the germline V gene are SGHAT and FQNNGV. V lost 1 base to trimming and J lost 4 bases; unmatched junction nucleotides: 5. CDR3 length: 17 residues. The CDR3: CASSLGSLAGGSDTQYF. The DNA for the CDR3 is TGTGCCAGCAGCTTAGGATCACTAGCGGGAGGGTCAGATACGCAGTATTTT.

The chain is built from TRBV4-1 and TRBJ2-1, with D tentatively TRBD2 (5 bases). The CDR3 has 15 residues. The V and J ends lost 1 base and 5 bases respectively, with 12 bases between them. The germline V gene encodes CDR1 MGHRA and CDR2 YSYEKL. The CDR3 DNA sequence: TGCGCCAGCAGCCAAGGGGTAGCGAGGAACAATGAGCAGTTCTTC. This sequence encodes CASSQGVARNNEQFF.

This clonotype was seen repeatedly, ten times or more. V usage is TRBV12-5 and J usage is TRBJ2-7; a possible D gene is TRBD1 (5 bases). Trimming removed 2 bases at V and 2 bases at J, with 10 bases between. Germline V gene data show CDR1 as LGHNT and CDR2 as FRNRAP. The CDR3 has 14 amino acids. The CDR3 sequence is CASGLKTVTYEQYF. DNA of the CDR3: TGTGCTAGTGGTTTGAAGACAGTCACCTACGAGCAGTACTTC.

The sample holds many counts of this clonotype. V is TRBV12-3 or TRBV12-4 and J is TRBJ1-1; tentative D call: TRBD1 (5 bases). Trimming pared 5 bases from V and 0 bases from J, leaving 16 bases between. This CDR3 comprises 16 residues. The CDR3 reads CASSPPGPVLNTEAFF. The CDR3 DNA reads TGTGCCAGCAGTCCGCCGGGACCGGTGTTGAACACTGAAGCTTTCTTT.

This clonotype was observed a handful of times. In DNA, the CDR3 is TGTGCCAGCTCACCCCCGGCTAGCGGGAGTTTCTACAATGAGCAGTTCTTC. Translated: CASSPPASGSFYNEQFF. The J gene is TRBJ2-1, the V gene TRBV18; 10 bases map to TRBD2. Losses at the gene ends were 3 bases for V and 3 bases for J; bases not matched to a gene: 8. The germline V gene encodes CDR1 KGHSH and CDR2 LQKENI. The CDR3 is 17 amino acids.

There are a few counts of this clonotype. The chain links TRBV19 to TRBJ2-1; 11 bases fit TRBD2. This CDR3 has 17 amino acids. V lost 5 bases, J lost 0 bases, and 6 bases stayed unmatched. Germline-derived CDR1 and CDR2 are LNHDA and SQIVND (reference sequence). CDR3 loop: CASSAWTSGFSYNEQFF. DNA for the CDR3: TGTGCCAGTAGTGCTTGGACTAGCGGGTTCTCCTACAATGAGCAGTTCTTC.

This clonotype turned up a few times. The chain employs TRBV18 and TRBJ2-1; 9 bases are a match to TRBD2. The CDR3 contains 16 residues. Trimming cost V 3 bases and J 2 bases; bases outside gene matches: 5. Germline values: CDR1 KGHSH, CDR2 LQKENI. The CDR3 DNA reads as TGTGCCAGCTCACCCCAAACTAGCGGGCCCTACAATGAGCAGTTCTTC. Protein: CASSPQTSGPYNEQFF.

This clonotype occurred many times. This chain connects TRBV6-2 or TRBV6-3 to TRBJ1-1; the D is unclear. The CDR3 has 14 residues. CDR1 is MNHEY and CDR2 is SVGEGT in the germline V gene. Trimming shortened V by 2 bases and J by 1 base, and 8 bases separated the two germline ends. CDR3 nucleotide sequence: TGTGCCAGCAGTTACCCGACTTGGAACACTGAAGCTTTCTTT. It translates to CASSYPTWNTEAFF.

The chain recombines TRBV19 with TRBJ1-5; D gene unclear. CDR3 size: 14 residues. V lost 3 bases to trimming and J lost 7 bases, with 13 bases between them. Germline values: CDR1 LNHDA, CDR2 SQIVND (reference sequence). CDR3 amino acids: CASSMMTRMQPQHF. CDR3 nucleotides: TGTGCCAGTAGTATGATGACCCGAATGCAGCCCCAGCATTTT.

There are many counts of this clonotype. The chain joins TRBV6-1 to TRBJ1-5; tentative D call: TRBD1 (5 bases). Looked up from germline, CDR1 is MNHNS and CDR2 is SASEGT. This CDR3 is built from 15 residues. V lost 6 bases, J lost 0 bases, and 12 bases lay in between. CDR3 in amino acids: CASRSLRGSNQPQHF. Here the CDR3 DNA reads TGTGCCAGCAGATCCCTGAGGGGTAGCAATCAGCCCCAGCATTTT.

This clonotype was picked up a small number of times. The gene calls are TRBV18 and TRBJ2-5, with 11 bases that match TRBD2. V was pared by 2 bases and J by 3 bases, with 2 bases of the junction left unmatched. The CDR3 extends over 15 amino acids. CDR1 KGHSH and CDR2 LQKENI come from the germline V gene. The CDR3 is CASSPTLAGEETQYF. CDR3 nucleotides: TGTGCCAGCTCACCAACACTAGCGGGAGAAGAGACCCAGTACTTC. The whole variable domain, remainder taken from reference TRBV18 and TRBJ2-5, is NAGVMQNPRHLVRRRGQEARLRCSPMKGHSHVYWYRQLPEEGLKFMVYLQKENIIDESGMPKERFSAEFPKEGPSILRIQQVVRGDSAAYFCASSPTLAGEETQYFGPGTRLLVL.

This rearrangement joins TRBV14 to TRBJ2-7; possible D gene TRBD2, 5 bases. The CDR3 loop spans 13 amino acids. V was pared by 4 bases and J by 4 bases, with 11 bases between. Germline V gene sequence: CDR1 SGHDN, CDR2 FVKESK. CDR3 DNA: TGTGCCAGCAGCCCTTTTGAGGGATACGAGCAGTACTTC. Its protein is CASSPFEGYEQYF. The full variable domain, in which reference TRBV14 and TRBJ2-7 provide the parts outside the CDR3, is EAGVTQFPSHSVIEKGQTVTLRCDPISGHDNLYWYRRVMGKEIKFLLHFVKESKQDESGMPNNRFLAERTGGTYSTLKVQPAELEDSGVYFCASSPFEGYEQYFGPGTRLTVT.

The chain combines TRBV3-1 with TRBJ1-2, with TRBD1 matching over 8 bases. Trimming took 1 base from V and 4 from J; bases not matched to a gene: 2. Germline CDR1 is LGHDT and CDR2 is YNNKEL (reference sequence). This CDR3 is built from 14 residues. The CDR3 coding sequence is TGTGCCAGCAGCCAAGGAGGGACAGGCTATGGCTACACCTTC. Its translation: CASSQGGTGYGYTF.

This clonotype was counted only a few times. The chain joins TRBV3-1 to TRBJ2-2, with 11 bases identical to TRBD2. Trimming removed 4 bases from V and 2 bases from J; junction bases left unmatched: 12. Germline V gives CDR1 LGHDT, CDR2 YNNKEL (reference sequence). The CDR3 is 19 residues long. The DNA of the CDR3 is TGTGCCAGCAGCCCCCCGCGGTGGGGGACTAGCGGAAACACCGGGGAGCTGTTTTTT. Translation: CASSPPRWGTSGNTGELFF. The full variable domain, completed using reference TRBV3-1 and TRBJ2-2, is DTAVSQTPKYLVTQMGNDKSIKCEQNLGHDTMYWYKQDSKKFLKIMFSYNNKELIINETVPNRFSPKSPDKAHLNLHINSLELGDSAVYFCASSPPRWGTSGNTGELFFGEGSRLTVL.

This clonotype was seen many times. V is TRBV27 and J is TRBJ2-7, with 10 bases lining up with TRBD2. Per the germline V gene, CDR1 is MNHEY and CDR2 is SMNVEV (reference sequence). This CDR3 contains 17 residues. V gave up 3 bases and J gave up 3 bases; unmatched junction bases: 11. The CDR3 region has the DNA TGTGCCAGCAGTTTCCGACTAGCGGGCCCGGAATTCTACGAGCAGTACTTC. Translation: CASSFRLAGPEFYEQYF.

This clonotype was picked up many times. The chain uses TRBV6-1 and TRBJ2-3; 9 bases map to TRBD2. There are 17 residues in the CDR3. Germline lookup yields CDR1 MNHNS and CDR2 SASEGT. With 8 bases clipped from V and 1 base from J, the junction kept 13 bases outside the gene matches. CDR3 sequence reads: CASGGRSTSGRTDTQYF. CDR3 bases: TGTGCCAGCGGGGGGCGATCGACTAGCGGACGCACAGATACGCAGTATTTT.

This clonotype was detected many times. The genes are TRBV2 and TRBJ2-3; D is possibly TRBD2 (6 bases). Per germline, CDR1 SNHLY and CDR2 FYNNEI. The CDR3 loop spans 16 amino acids. V lost 3 bases to trimming and J lost 0 bases, with 13 bases between them. CDR3 residues: CASSEGLLASTDTQYF. CDR3 sequence (DNA): TGTGCCAGCAGTGAGGGCCTACTAGCTAGCACAGATACGCAGTATTTT.

This clonotype appeared a few times. The CDR3 DNA is TGTGCCAGCAGTTACTCCTACGTCCTGACTTTC. Its protein product is CASSYSYVLTF. The chain couples TRBV6-2 or TRBV6-3 to TRBJ2-6; no clear D gene. The CDR3 length is 11 residues. Germline CDR1 MNHEY, CDR2 SVGEGT. Trimming took off 0 bases at V and 11 bases at J, with 2 bases between the two ends.

This clonotype was seen more than once but under ten times. J is TRBJ2-7 and V is TRBV7-8; D uncertain. The germline V gene has CDR1 SGHVS and CDR2 FQNEAQ. This CDR3 is 15 amino acids long. Between the trimmed V and J ends, which lost 2 bases and 1 base, there was a span of 12 bases. This chain's CDR3 is CASSLPYRPSYEQYF. Here the CDR3 DNA reads TGTGCCAGCAGCTTACCCTACCGACCGTCCTACGAGCAGTACTTC.

In this sample, this clonotype turned up many times. The chain combines TRBV12-3 or TRBV12-4 with TRBJ2-7; maybe TRBD2 (5 bases). V shed 5 bases and J shed 2 bases, with 13 bases lying between them. The CDR3 totals 14 residues. CDR3 sequence: CASSQIATTYEQYF. The CDR3 DNA reads as TGTGCCAGCAGTCAGATAGCGACCACCTACGAGCAGTACTTC.